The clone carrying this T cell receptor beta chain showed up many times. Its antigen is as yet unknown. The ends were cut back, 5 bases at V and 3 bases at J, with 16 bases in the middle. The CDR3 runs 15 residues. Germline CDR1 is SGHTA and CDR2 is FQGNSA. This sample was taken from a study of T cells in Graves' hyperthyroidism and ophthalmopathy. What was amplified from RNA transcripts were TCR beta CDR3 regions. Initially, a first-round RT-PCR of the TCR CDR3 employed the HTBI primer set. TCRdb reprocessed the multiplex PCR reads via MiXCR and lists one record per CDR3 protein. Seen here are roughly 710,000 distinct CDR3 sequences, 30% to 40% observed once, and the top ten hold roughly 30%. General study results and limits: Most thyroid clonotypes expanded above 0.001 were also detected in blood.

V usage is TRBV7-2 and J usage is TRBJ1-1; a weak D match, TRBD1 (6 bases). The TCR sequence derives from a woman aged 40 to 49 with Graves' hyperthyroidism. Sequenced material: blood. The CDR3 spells CASSPKRGQHTEAFF. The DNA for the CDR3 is TGTGCCAGCAGCCCAAAGCGGGGGCAGCACACTGAAGCTTTCTTT.